The sequence of this T cell receptor (beta chain) was determined in a study of beta chain features in type 1 diabetes. Sorting that relied on CD45RO/CCR7/CD25/CD127/CD95/CD27 yielded CD4+ naive, central memory, regulatory and stem cell-like memory cells. cDNA synthesis used the whole RNA isolate, giving expressed TCRB sequences. About 3.57 million reads, on average, came from each naive, central memory and regulatory T cell sample. Method: immunoSEQ multiplex PCR; TCRdb's copy keeps in-frame clones and lacks some. The sample consists of 240,000 or so clones, 25% to 30% of them appearing once. Sequencing used central memory CD4+ T cells from blood. The origin of this receptor is a man aged 30 to 45 in good health.

Here the CDR3 reads CASSLRTGAAYEQYF. DNA for the CDR3: TGTGCCAGCAGCCTTAGGACAGGGGCGGCCTACGAGCAGTACTTC. This chain uses TRBV5-4 with TRBJ2-5; 9 bases agree with TRBD1. Judging by the DNA end, TRBJ2-7 fits better; the J call may be wrong. CDR3 size: 15 residues. Germline CDR1 and CDR2: SGHNT and YYREEE (reference sequence).